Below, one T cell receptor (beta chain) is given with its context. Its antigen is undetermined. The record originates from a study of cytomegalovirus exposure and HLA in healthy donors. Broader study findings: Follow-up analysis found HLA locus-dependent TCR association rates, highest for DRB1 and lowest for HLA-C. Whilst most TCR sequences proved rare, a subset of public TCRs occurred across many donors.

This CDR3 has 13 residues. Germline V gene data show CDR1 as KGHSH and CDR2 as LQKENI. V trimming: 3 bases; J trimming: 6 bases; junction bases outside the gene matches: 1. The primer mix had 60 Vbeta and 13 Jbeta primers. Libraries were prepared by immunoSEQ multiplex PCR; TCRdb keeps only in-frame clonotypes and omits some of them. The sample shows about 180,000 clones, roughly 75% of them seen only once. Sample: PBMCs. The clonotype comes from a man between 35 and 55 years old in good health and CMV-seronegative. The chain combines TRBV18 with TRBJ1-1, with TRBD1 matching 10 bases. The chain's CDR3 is CASSPGTGAEAFF. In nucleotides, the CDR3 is TGTGCCAGCTCACCTGGGACAGGGGCTGAAGCTTTCTTT.